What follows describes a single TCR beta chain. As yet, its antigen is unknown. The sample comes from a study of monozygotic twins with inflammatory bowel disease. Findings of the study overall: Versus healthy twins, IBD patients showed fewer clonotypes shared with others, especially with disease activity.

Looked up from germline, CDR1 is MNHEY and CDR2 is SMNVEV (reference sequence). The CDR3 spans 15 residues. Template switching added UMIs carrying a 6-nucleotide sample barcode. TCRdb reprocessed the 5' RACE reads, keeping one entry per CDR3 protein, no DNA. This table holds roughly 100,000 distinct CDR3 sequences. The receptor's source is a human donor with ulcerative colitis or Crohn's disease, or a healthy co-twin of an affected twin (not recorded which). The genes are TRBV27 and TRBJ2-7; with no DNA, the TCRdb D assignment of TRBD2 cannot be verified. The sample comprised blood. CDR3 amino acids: CASSLERSKTYEQYF.